The sequence of this T cell receptor beta chain was determined in a study of shared clonotypes between healthy human individuals. CD4+ cell separation produced CD45RA+ naive and CD45RA-negative memory subsets. The CDR3 sequence is 15 residues long. Germline values: CDR1 MDHEN, CDR2 SYDVKM. V trimming: 2 bases; J trimming: 3 bases; junction bases outside the gene matches: 4. Study conclusions and caveats: Of the naive CD4 clonotypes, approximately 5% were shared across a handful of donors.

A note on this clone: Its target is not known.

At the deep level, the assay was run. Some clones are missing from TCRdb's copy, which holds only in-frame ones; the method was immunoSEQ multiplex PCR. Of about a million clones listed, about 77% are singletons. Input material: memory CD4+ T cells sorted from blood. Regarding subset: CD45RA-negative fraction. The receptor's source is a man younger than 30 in good health. This chain joins TRBV28 and TRBJ2-3; 8 nucleotides line up with TRBD1. CDR3 bases: TGTGCCAGCAGTTTAATCGACAGGGGAACAGATACGCAGTATTTT. It encodes CASSLIDRGTDTQYF.